These 31 T cell receptor beta chains were sequenced from one sample in a study of blood T cell repertoires in COVID-19. Sequencing used immunoSEQ multiplex PCR; TCRdb keeps in-frame clones, though not all of them. The table records fewer than 250,000 clones, approximately 91% of them present only once. Material: peripheral blood. These receptors were obtained from a woman in her fifties or sixties with acute or convalescent COVID-19.

V usage is TRBV30 and J usage is TRBJ1-1; no firm D call. The V end lost 5 bases, the J end lost 1 base, and 5 bases lay between the germline ends. This CDR3 is 11 amino acids long. The V gene's germline CDR1 is GTSNPN and CDR2 SVGIG (reference sequence). The CDR3 region is CAWAGNTEAFF. CDR3 bases: TGTGCCTGGGCAGGGAACACTGAAGCTTTCTTT.

The chain employs TRBV18 and TRBJ1-5; the match to TRBD1 covers 7 bases. The junction had 0 bases not matched to a gene; V was cut back by 3 bases and J by 4 bases. Germline CDR1 reads KGHSH; CDR2 reads LQKENI. The CDR3 has 13 residues. Here the CDR3 reads CASSPTGNQPQHF. The DNA of the CDR3 is TGTGCCAGCTCACCGACAGGGAATCAGCCCCAGCATTTT.

This clone was seen only a few times. V gene TRBV5-1 combines with J gene TRBJ2-2; D is undetermined. Germline V CDR1 and CDR2: SGHRS, YFSETQ. The ends were cut back, 4 bases at V and 1 base at J, with 14 bases in the middle. CDR3 size: 16 residues. The CDR3 DNA follows: TGCGCCAGCAGCCCAAGCCTCCAGGTGAACACCGGGGAGCTGTTTTTT. This translates into CASSPSLQVNTGELFF.

This clone appeared a single time. V usage is TRBV3-1 (or the pseudogene TRBV3-2) and J usage is TRBJ2-5; D possibly corresponds to TRBD2 (5 bases). The V end lost 1 base, the J end lost 4 bases, and 7 bases lay between the germline ends. Germline CDR1 LGHDT, CDR2 YNNKEL (reference sequence). CDR3 length: 13 amino acids. The CDR3 here is CASSQVAGETQYF. For the CDR3, the DNA is TGTGCCAGCAGCCAAGTGGCGGGAGAGACCCAGTACTTC.

J is TRBJ2-7 and V is TRBV7-2; TRBD1 matches 10 bases. CDR1 and CDR2 (germline): SGHTA, FQGNSA. The ends lost 5 bases at V and 5 bases at J; junction bases unmatched: 6. This CDR3 region has 14 residues. The CDR3 here is CASSRDRGPDEQYF. CDR3 bases: TGTGCCAGCAGCCGGGACAGGGGACCTGACGAGCAGTACTTC. The variable domain in full, completed from reference TRBV7-2 and TRBJ2-7, reads GAGVSQSPSNKVTEKGKDVELRCDPISGHTALYWYRQSLGQGLEFLIYFQGNSAPDKSGLPSDRFSAERTGGSVSTLTIQRTQQEDSAVYLCASSRDRGPDEQYFGPGTRLTVT.

This chain links TRBV4-2 with TRBJ2-5, with a weak D call TRBD2 (6 bases). Trimming took 0 bases from V and 1 from J, leaving 12 bases between them. The CDR3 runs to 16 residues. Germline loops: CDR1 LGHNA, CDR2 YNFKEQ. In DNA, the CDR3 is TGTGCCAGCAGCCAAGAAGGAGGGCGGACCCAAGAGACCCAGTACTTC. Its translation: CASSQEGGRTQETQYF.

CDR3 sequence (DNA): TGTGCCAGCAGCTTGGGGGCGGGGAGGGAGCAGCCCCAGCATTTT. Its translation is CASSLGAGREQPQHF. This rearrangement joins TRBV5-6 to TRBJ1-5; D gene ambiguous. Germline V gene data show CDR1 as SGHDT and CDR2 as YYEEEE. The CDR3 has 15 amino acids. The V and J ends lost 0 bases and 7 bases respectively, with 14 bases between them. The full variable domain, in which reference TRBV5-6 and TRBJ1-5 provide the parts outside the CDR3, is DAGVTQSPTHLIKTRGQQVTLRCSPKSGHDTVSWYQQALGQGPQFIFQYYEEEERQRGNFPDRFSGHQFPNYSSELNVNALLLGDSALYLCASSLGAGREQPQHFGDGTRLSIL.

The chain combines TRBV11-2 with TRBJ1-5, with 11 bases that match TRBD1. The ends lost 5 bases at V and 4 bases at J; junction bases unmatched: 4. In germline, CDR1 is SGHAT, CDR2 FQNNGV. The CDR3 is 15 residues long. CDR3 DNA sequence: TGTGCCAGCAGCCCGGGGACAGGGGGTAATCAGCCCCAGCATTTT. The encoded protein is CASSPGTGGNQPQHF. The variable domain in full, with the rest retrieved from reference TRBV11-2 and TRBJ1-5, is EAGVAQSPRYKIIEKRQSVAFWCNPISGHATLYWYQQILGQGPKLLIQFQNNGVVDDSQLPKDRFSAERLKGVDSTLKIQPAKLEDSAVYLCASSPGTGGNQPQHFGDGTRLSIL.

This clone was detected only a few times. The rearrangement links TRBV7-9 to TRBJ1-2; the match to TRBD1 covers 10 bases. Germline CDR1 is SEHNR and CDR2 is FQNEAQ (reference sequence). This CDR3 region has 15 residues. V was pared by 5 bases and J by 2 bases, with 5 bases of the junction left unmatched. CDR3 amino acids: CASSNPGQGNYGYTF. As DNA, the CDR3 is TGTGCCAGCAGCAACCCGGGACAGGGGAACTATGGCTACACCTTC.

This clone was recorded a few times. This chain links TRBV30 with TRBJ1-5; 8 bases match TRBD1. CDR1 GTSNPN and CDR2 SVGIG come from the germline V gene (reference sequence). The CDR3 length is 20 residues. V was clipped by 0 bases and J by 0 bases; unmatched bases: 16. In DNA form, the CDR3 reads TGTGCCTGGAGTGTACCTCTGGCAGGGGGCAACCGTTTTAGCAATCAGCCCCAGCATTTT. As protein: CAWSVPLAGGNRFSNQPQHF.

The chain is built from TRBV20-1 and TRBJ1-6, with a weak D call TRBD1 (6 bases). The ends were cut back, 3 bases at V and 7 bases at J, with 7 bases in the middle. Germline lookup yields CDR1 DFQATT and CDR2 SNEGSKA (reference sequence). The CDR3 has 12 residues. DNA for the CDR3: TGCAGTGCTAGTACAGGGAATTCACCCCTCCACTTT. Amino acids: CSASTGNSPLHF.

Comment on this clone: It is unclear where the CDR3 begins or ends on the DNA, so no DNA is shown, and the CDR3 is as TCRdb lists it. The V call is TRBV9, the J call TRBJ2-1; TRBD2, as called in the table, went unchecked against the DNA. Germline lookup yields CDR1 SGDLS and CDR2 YYNGEE. The CDR3 spans 19 amino acids, including both terminal residues. The CDR3 is CASLLCQQRREADDNEQFF.

This rearrangement joins TRBV18 to TRBJ2-7, with D possibly TRBD2 on 6 matching bases. This CDR3 is built from 13 residues. Germline V CDR1 and CDR2: KGHSH, LQKENI. The V gene lost 2 bases and the J gene lost 4 bases, with 9 bases spanning the gap. The DNA of the CDR3 is TGTGCCAGCTCACCATTGGGGGGTTACGAGCAGTACTTC. The encoded protein is CASSPLGGYEQYF.

The genes are TRBV11-2 and TRBJ2-5; 7 nucleotides agree with TRBD1. CDR3 size: 14 residues. V shed 4 bases, J shed 7 bases, and the junction held 9 bases outside the gene matches. CDR1 is SGHAT and CDR2 is FQNNGV in the germline V gene. CDR3 coding DNA: TGTGCCAGCAGCTATACAGGGGATAGGGTGACCCAGTACTTC. Translating gives CASSYTGDRVTQYF.

The chain carries TRBV2 and TRBJ1-6; D ambiguous. V was cut by 8 bases and J by 4 bases, with 9 bases left in between. The CDR3 spans 13 residues. The germline V gene encodes CDR1 SNHLY and CDR2 FYNNEI. CDR3 loop: CASAADYNSPLHF. In nucleotides, the CDR3 is TGTGCCAGCGCCGCGGATTATAATTCACCCCTCCACTTT.

V is TRBV19 and J is TRBJ1-2; 8 bases align to TRBD1. CDR1 is LNHDA, CDR2 SQIVND, per germline (reference sequence). CDR3 size: 15 residues. Unmatched junction bases numbered 7, after V lost 5 bases and J lost 2 bases. The CDR3 loop reads CASSPRQGINYGYTF. The DNA for the CDR3 is TGTGCCAGTAGTCCACGACAGGGGATAAACTATGGCTACACCTTC.

V is TRBV7-9 and J is TRBJ1-1, with 7 positions matching TRBD1. The CDR3 covers 15 residues. The trim removed 5 bases at V and 0 bases at J, leaving 6 bases unmatched. CDR1 and CDR2 from the germline V gene are SEHNR and FQNEAQ (reference sequence). This CDR3 reads CASSATGTVNTEAFF. CDR3 nucleotide sequence: TGTGCCAGCAGCGCAACCGGGACAGTGAACACTGAAGCTTTCTTT.

The rearrangement uses TRBV18 and TRBJ2-3; possible D gene TRBD2, 6 bases. Germline CDR1 KGHSH, CDR2 LQKENI. This CDR3 region has 15 residues. Deletions cut 1 base from V and 4 bases from J, with 12 bases between. The CDR3, as DNA: TGTGCCAGCTCACCACTGGGGGGATTCGCAGATACGCAGTATTTT. Protein sequence: CASSPLGGFADTQYF.

The V call is TRBV6-5, the J call TRBJ2-3; D possibly corresponds to TRBD2 (6 bases). The length of the CDR3 is 12 residues. Between the trimmed V and J ends, which lost 2 bases and 8 bases, there was a span of 8 bases. Germline V lookup: CDR1 MNHEY, CDR2 SVGAGI. DNA of the CDR3: TGTGCCAGCAGTTACCGGGGAGGTACGCAGTATTTT. It yields the protein CASSYRGGTQYF.

This clone has a handful of counts. The CDR3 protein is CASIPDGGGSYEQYF. CDR3 nucleotide sequence: TGTGCCAGCATCCCGGATGGGGGCGGATCCTACGAGCAGTACTTC. The rearrangement links TRBV6-5 to TRBJ2-7, with D tentatively TRBD1 (6 bases). The germline V gene has CDR1 MNHEY and CDR2 SVGAGI. The CDR3 sequence is 15 residues long. V was clipped by 7 bases and J by 1 base, with 17 bases between them.

The chain is built from TRBV30 and TRBJ1-6, with 8 bases aligning to TRBD1. CDR3 length equals 15 residues. J gave up 7 bases and V 7 bases, and 12 bases lay outside the gene matches. The germline CDR1 and CDR2 sequences are GTSNPN and SVGIG (reference sequence). The CDR3 DNA follows: TGTGCCTTTCAACCAGGACAGGGACCCAATTCACCCCTCCACTTT. Amino acids: CAFQPGQGPNSPLHF. Looking up the rest from reference TRBV30 and TRBJ1-6 gives the full variable domain: SQTIHQWPATLVQPVGSPLSLECTVEGTSNPNLYWYRQAAGRGLQLLFYSVGIGQISSEVPQNLSASRPQDRQFILSSKKLLLSDSGFYLCAFQPGQGPNSPLHFGNGTRLTVT.

The chain links TRBV10-3 to TRBJ2-7; D may be TRBD1 (6 bases). Trimming took 4 bases from V and 7 from J, leaving 20 bases between them. The CDR3 loop spans 15 amino acids. Germline V lookup: CDR1 ENHRY, CDR2 SYGVKD. CDR3 bases: TGTGCCATCAGTGGAAAGGACAGATTCCCTGGGGAGCAGTACTTC. Its translation: CAISGKDRFPGEQYF.

The V gene is TRBV6-5, the J gene TRBJ1-1; TRBD1 matches at 12 bases. V was clipped by 7 bases and J by 4 bases; unmatched bases: 7. The CDR3 is 15 residues long. Germline V gene lookup returns CDR1 MNHEY and CDR2 SVGAGI. CDR3 sequence (DNA): TGTGCCAGCATGGGGACAGGGGGCAGGGTCACTGAAGCTTTCTTT. Amino acid sequence: CASMGTGGRVTEAFF.

The genes are TRBV28 and TRBJ2-1, with D possibly matching TRBD2 (6 bases). Trimming removed 9 bases from V and 3 bases from J, with 15 bases in between. Germline CDR1 and CDR2: MDHEN and SYDVKM. The CDR3 totals 14 residues. For the CDR3, the DNA is TGTGCCAGTGCGGAGGGACTTCACTACAATGAGCAGTTCTTC. Translation: CASAEGLHYNEQFF. Variable domain in full (rest from reference TRBV28 and TRBJ2-1): DVKVTQSSRYLVKRTGEKVFLECVQDMDHENMFWYRQDPGLGLRLIYFSYDVKMKEKGDIPEGYSVSREKKERFSLILESASTNQTSMYLCASAEGLHYNEQFFGPGTRLTVL.

The J gene is TRBJ2-5, the V gene TRBV9; D not certain. Germline V gene lookup returns CDR1 SGDLS and CDR2 YYNGEE. The CDR3 runs to 15 residues. Trimming left V 0 bases short and J 5 bases short, with 14 bases between. The CDR3 reads CASSVVDTRRETQYF. The CDR3 DNA follows: TGTGCCAGCAGCGTAGTCGACACCCGCCGGGAGACCCAGTACTTC.

This sequence joins TRBV25-1 and TRBJ1-2; 8 nucleotides line up with TRBD1. The ends lost 4 bases at V and 6 bases at J; junction bases unmatched: 7. The germline CDR1 and CDR2 sequences are MGHDK and SYGVNS. The CDR3 contains 14 residues. The CDR3 bases are TGTGCCAGCAGTGCTTACAGGGGGGTAAATGGCTACACCTTC. Its translation: CASSAYRGVNGYTF.

CDR3 nucleotides: TGTGCCAGCAGCCGACAGGGGCATCAGCCCCAGCATTTT. Translating it yields CASSRQGHQPQHF. The rearrangement joins TRBV6-5 to TRBJ1-5, with 8 bases identical to TRBD1. J was trimmed by 5 bases and V by 6 bases; bases with no gene match: 3. Germline V lookup: CDR1 MNHEY, CDR2 SVGAGI. The CDR3 extends over 13 amino acids.

J is TRBJ1-4 and V is TRBV7-9, with D unresolved. The V gene's germline CDR1 is SEHNR and CDR2 FQNEAQ (reference sequence). CDR3 length equals 15 residues. Trimming stripped 1 base from V and 6 bases from J, with 12 bases between. In DNA form, the CDR3 reads TGTGCCAGCAGCTTAGGAACATTGCGGGATGAAAAACTGTTTTTT. The encoded protein is CASSLGTLRDEKLFF.

V usage is TRBV21-1 and J usage is TRBJ2-3; TRBD2, as called in the table, went unchecked against the DNA. TRBV21-1 is noted as a pseudogene. The CDR3 contains 21 residues. CDR3 nucleotides: TGTGCCAGCAGCAAAGAAGGACAGGGAGTAATACTAGCGGGAATGACAGATACGCAGTATTTT. Encoded protein: CASSKEGQGVILAGMTDTQYF.

The rearrangement joins TRBV20-1 to TRBJ1-2, with D possibly being TRBD1 (6 bases). The CDR3 runs to 13 residues. V lost 3 bases and J 11 bases, leaving 19 bases between the germline ends. CDR1 is DFQATT and CDR2 is SNEGSKA in the germline V gene (reference sequence). DNA for the CDR3: TGCAGTGCTAGTAACGGGCCAGGACAGCTGTACACCTTC. Encoded protein: CSASNGPGQLYTF.

The V call is TRBV4-3, the J call TRBJ2-1; D not certain. Trimming shortened V by 3 bases and J by 7 bases, and 10 bases separated the two germline ends. This CDR3 has 13 residues. Germline V gives CDR1 LGHNA, CDR2 YSLEER. CDR3 DNA sequence: TGCGCCAGCAGCCATGAGCCCGGGAATGAGCAGTTCTTC. Its translation is CASSHEPGNEQFF.